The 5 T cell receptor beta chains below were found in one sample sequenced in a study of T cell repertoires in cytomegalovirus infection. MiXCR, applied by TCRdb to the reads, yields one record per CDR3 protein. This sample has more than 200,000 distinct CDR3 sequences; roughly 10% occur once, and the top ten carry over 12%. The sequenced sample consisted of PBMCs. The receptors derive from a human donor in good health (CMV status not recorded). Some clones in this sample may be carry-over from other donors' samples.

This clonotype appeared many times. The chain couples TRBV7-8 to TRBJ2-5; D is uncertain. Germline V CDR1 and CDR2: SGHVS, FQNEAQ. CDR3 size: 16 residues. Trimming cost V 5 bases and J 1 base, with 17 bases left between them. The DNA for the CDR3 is TGTGCCAGCAGCCTCGGTGTCTCTTCCTCCCAAGAGACCCAGTACTTC. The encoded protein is CASSLGVSSSQETQYF.

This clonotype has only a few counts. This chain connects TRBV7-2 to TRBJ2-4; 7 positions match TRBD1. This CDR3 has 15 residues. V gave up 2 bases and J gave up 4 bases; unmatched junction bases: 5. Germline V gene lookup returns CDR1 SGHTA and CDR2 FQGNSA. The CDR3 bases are TGTGCCAGCAGCTTACCTCCGGGACAGAAAAACATTCAGTACTTC. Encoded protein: CASSLPPGQKNIQYF.

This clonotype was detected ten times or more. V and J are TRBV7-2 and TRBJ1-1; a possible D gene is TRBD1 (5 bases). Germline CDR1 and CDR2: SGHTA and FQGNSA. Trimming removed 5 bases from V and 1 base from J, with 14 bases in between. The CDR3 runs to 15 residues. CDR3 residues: CASSPRAGGNTEAFF. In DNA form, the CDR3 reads TGTGCCAGCAGCCCCCGGGCGGGGGGGAACACTGAAGCTTTCTTT.

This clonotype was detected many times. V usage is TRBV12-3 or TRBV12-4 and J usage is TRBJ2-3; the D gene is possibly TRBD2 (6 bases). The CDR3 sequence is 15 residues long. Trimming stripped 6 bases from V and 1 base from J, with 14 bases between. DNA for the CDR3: TGTGCCAGCAGCCCGGGAGACCTTGGCACAGATACGCAGTATTTT. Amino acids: CASSPGDLGTDTQYF.

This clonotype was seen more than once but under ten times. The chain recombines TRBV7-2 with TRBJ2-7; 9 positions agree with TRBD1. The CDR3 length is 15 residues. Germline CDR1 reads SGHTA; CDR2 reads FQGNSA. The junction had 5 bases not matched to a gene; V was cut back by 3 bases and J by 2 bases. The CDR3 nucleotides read TGTGCCAGCAGCTTGGGACAGGGCTTGACCTACGAGCAGTACTTC. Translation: CASSLGQGLTYEQYF.